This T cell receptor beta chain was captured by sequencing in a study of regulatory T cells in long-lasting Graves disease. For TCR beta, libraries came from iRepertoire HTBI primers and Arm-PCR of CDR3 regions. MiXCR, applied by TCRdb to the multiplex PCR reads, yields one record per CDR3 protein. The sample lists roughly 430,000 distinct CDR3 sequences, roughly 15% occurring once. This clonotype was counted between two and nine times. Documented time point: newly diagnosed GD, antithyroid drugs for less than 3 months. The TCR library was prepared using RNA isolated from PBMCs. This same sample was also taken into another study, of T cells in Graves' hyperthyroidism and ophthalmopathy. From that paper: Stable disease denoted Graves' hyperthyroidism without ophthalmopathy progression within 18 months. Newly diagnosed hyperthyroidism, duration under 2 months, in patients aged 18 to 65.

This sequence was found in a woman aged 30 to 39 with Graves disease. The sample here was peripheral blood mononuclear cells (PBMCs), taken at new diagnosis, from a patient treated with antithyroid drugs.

CDR3 nucleotide sequence: TGTGCCAGCAGCCAACGGGAGGGGTTTTATGAGCAGTTCTTC. Protein sequence: CASSQREGFYEQFF. This chain uses TRBV14 with TRBJ2-1; 8 bases are a match to TRBD2. V shed 2 bases, J shed 8 bases, and the junction held 5 bases outside the gene matches. The CDR3 has 14 residues. CDR1 and CDR2 (germline): SGHDN, FVKESK.